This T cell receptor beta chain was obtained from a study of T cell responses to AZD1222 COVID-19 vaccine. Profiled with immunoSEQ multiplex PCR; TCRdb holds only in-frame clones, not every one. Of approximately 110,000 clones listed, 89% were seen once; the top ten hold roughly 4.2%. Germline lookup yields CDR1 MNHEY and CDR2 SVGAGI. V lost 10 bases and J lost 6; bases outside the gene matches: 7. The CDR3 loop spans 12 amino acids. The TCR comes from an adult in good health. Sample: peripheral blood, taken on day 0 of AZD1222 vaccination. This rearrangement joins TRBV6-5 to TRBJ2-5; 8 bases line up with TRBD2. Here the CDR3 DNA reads TGTGCCACCTCGGGACTAGGGCAGACCCAGTACTTC. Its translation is CATSGLGQTQYF.